A selection of T cell receptor beta chains follows, all from one sample in a study of T cells in Graves' hyperthyroidism and ophthalmopathy. TCRdb used MiXCR to reprocess the multiplex PCR reads, holding one entry per CDR3 protein. Of hundreds of thousands of distinct CDR3 sequences in the sample, about 15% are singletons; the top ten hold about 12%. The sequencing sample was made of blood. These receptors were obtained from a man aged 18-30 years with Graves' ophthalmopathy. Each CDR3 is given with its conserved first and last residue. Each record gives: V gene, D gene, CDR3 protein. A D gene is named only where the DNA matches it firmly.

>TRBV2|NA
CASSEVVDNEQFF
>TRBV5-4|TRBD1
CASSLGFGGQGLAEQYF
>TRBV29-1|TRBD1
CSVQTGGTGEDSYEQYF
>TRBV6-4|NA
CASRRQYMNTEAFF
>TRBV6-1|NA
CASTPGVGNSPLHF
>TRBV11-2|TRBD1
CASSTGGGRGYGYTF
>TRBV27|NA
CASSLSGSTNEKLFF
>TRBV6-1|TRBD1
CASSEALPTGVAGNTIYF
>TRBV12-3/TRBV12-4|NA
CASSFQQTSYGYTF
>TRBV18|TRBD1
CASSTGTVYGYTF
>TRBV30|NA
CAWSAGRTTTNEKLFF
>TRBV18|NA
CASSAQDGDTEAFF
>TRBV4-2|TRBD1
CASSPTVDRMNTEAFF
>TRBV10-1|NA
CASSEQGQNIQYF
>TRBV11-2|NA
CASSLDPPRGVVTGELFF
>TRBV7-9|TRBD2
CASSPPPSGRATTGELFF
>TRBV11-1|NA
CASTTWSGTDTQYF
>TRBV4-2|TRBD1
CASSPSRLDRGNEQFF
>TRBV18|NA
CASSRADFDEQFF
>TRBV4-1|NA
CASSPSQGTDFYGYTF
>TRBV30|TRBD1
CAWAYNHRDSAFF
>TRBV30|NA
CAWSETGIEAFF
>TRBV29-1|TRBD2
CSVDRLAGVSYNEQFF
>TRBV6-5|NA
CASSYGGRFMNTEAFF
>TRBV27|TRBD2
CASSFGGVDNEQFF
>TRBV5-5|TRBD1
CASSLETGSLRGPQHF
>TRBV11-2|NA
CASSFRRGSSYNEQFF
>TRBV6-1|NA
CASTGLLTEAFF
>TRBV7-3|NA
CASSTNDRRQETQYF
>TRBV7-6|NA
CASSLAVGGEETQYF
>TRBV11-2|NA
CASSLSGELFF
>TRBV4-2|NA
CASSLPGSPYNEQFF